This T cell receptor beta chain is drawn from a study of blood T cell repertoires in COVID-19. Repertoires were generated with immunoSEQ multiplex PCR, while TCRdb's copy carries only in-frame clones and drops some. Of over 250,000 clones listed, about 88% are singletons. This study enrolled people aged 18 to 89 from 20 to 25 US geographic areas. Looked up from germline, CDR1 is MDHEN and CDR2 is SYDVKM. This CDR3 spans 17 amino acids. V lost 5 bases to trimming and J lost 2 bases; unmatched junction nucleotides: 11. The gene calls are TRBV28 and TRBJ1-3, with 8 nucleotides matching TRBD1. The sample was PBMCs or T cells enriched from blood (not recorded which). This sequence originates from a man aged 30-40 years with acute COVID-19. The DNA for the CDR3 is TGTGCCAGCAGTCCCATAACCGCGACAGGGGCTGGAAACACCATATATTTT. It codes for CASSPITATGAGNTIYF.